The clone carrying this T cell receptor (beta chain) was picked up many times. Its target is unknown. TCRdb ran MiXCR on the 5' RACE reads and lists one entry per CDR3 protein. Of 36,000 or so distinct CDR3 sequences listed, 6% are singletons. This sample is part of a study of CD8 T cells in ankylosing spondylitis. General observations from the study: Significant enrichment of disease-linked clones was reported in matched ankylosing spondylitis synovial fluid. Reports of some motif variants in reactive arthritis synovial fluid and blood predate this one.

CDR1 and CDR2 (germline): SGHTS, YDEGEE. This CDR3 is 13 amino acids long. V was clipped by 3 bases and J by 4 bases, with 10 bases between them. This clonotype originated in a male donor with ankylosing spondylitis or in good health (not recorded which). The chain has TRBV5-8 and TRBJ1-1; no clear D. The sample taken for sequencing was blood, either unsorted or a sorted T cell fraction (not recorded which). The CDR3 region has the DNA TGTGCCAGCAGCTGGGTTGCAGTCACTGAAGCTTTCTTT. Translated, it gives CASSWVAVTEAFF. The whole variable domain, filled in from reference TRBV5-8 and TRBJ1-1, reads EAGVTQSPTHLIKTRGQQATLRCSPISGHTSVYWYQQALGLGLQFLLWYDEGEERNRGNFPPRFSGRQFPNYSSELNVNALELEDSALYLCASSWVAVTEAFFGQGTRLTVV.